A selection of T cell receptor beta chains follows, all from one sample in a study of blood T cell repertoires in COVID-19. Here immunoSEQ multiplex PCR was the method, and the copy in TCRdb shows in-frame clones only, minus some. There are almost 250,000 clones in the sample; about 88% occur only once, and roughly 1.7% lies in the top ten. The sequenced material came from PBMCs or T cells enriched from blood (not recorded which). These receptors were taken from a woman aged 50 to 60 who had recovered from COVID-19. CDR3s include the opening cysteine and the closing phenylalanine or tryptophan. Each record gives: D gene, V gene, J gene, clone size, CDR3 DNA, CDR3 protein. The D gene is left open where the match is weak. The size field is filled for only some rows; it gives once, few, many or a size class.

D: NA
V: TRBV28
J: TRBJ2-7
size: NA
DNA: TGTGCCAGCAGTTCCTTAGCTCTCGGCCCCTACGAGCAGTACTTC
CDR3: CASSSLALGPYEQYF

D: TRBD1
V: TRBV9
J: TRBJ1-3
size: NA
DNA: TGTGCCAGTGGGACAGAAGGAAACACCATATATTTT
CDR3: CASGTEGNTIYF

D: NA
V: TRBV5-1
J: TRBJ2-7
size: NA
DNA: TGCGCCAGCAGCTTGGCTCTGGGACTGAGTTACAGGTCCTACGAGCAGTACTTC
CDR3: CASSLALGLSYRSYEQYF

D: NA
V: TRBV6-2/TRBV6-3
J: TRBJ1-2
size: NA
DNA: TGTGCCAGCAGTTACTCAGTCTCGGGCTATGGCTACACCTTC
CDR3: CASSYSVSGYGYTF

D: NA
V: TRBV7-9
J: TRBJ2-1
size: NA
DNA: TGTGCCAGCAGCTTAAGGGAGCTTCGGTACAATGAGCAGTTCTTC
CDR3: CASSLRELRYNEQFF

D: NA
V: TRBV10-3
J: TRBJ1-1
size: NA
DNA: TGTGCCATCAGAGAGGGGGAGGGCACTGAAGCTTTCTTT
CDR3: CAIREGEGTEAFF

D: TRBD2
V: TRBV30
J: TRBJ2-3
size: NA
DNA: TGTGCCTTAACTCATGGGACTAGCCTCACAGATACGCAGTATTTT
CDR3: CALTHGTSLTDTQYF

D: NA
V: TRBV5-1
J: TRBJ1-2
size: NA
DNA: TGCGCCAGCAGCCCCGGGCGGGGAGTCGGCTACTATGGCTACACCTTC
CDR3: CASSPGRGVGYYGYTF

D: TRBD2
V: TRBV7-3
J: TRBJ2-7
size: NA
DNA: TGTGCCAGCAGCTCCGGGGGGTACTACGAGCAGTACTTC
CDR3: CASSSGGYYEQYF

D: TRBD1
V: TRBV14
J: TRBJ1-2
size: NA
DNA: TGTGCCAGCAGCCAAGAAGGACAGGGGGCTTACTATGGCTACACCTTC
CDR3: CASSQEGQGAYYGYTF

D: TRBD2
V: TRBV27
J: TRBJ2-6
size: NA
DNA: TGTGCCAGCAGTCTTAGGGACCCGGGACTAGCGGGAGCTGGGGCCAACGTCCTGACTTTC
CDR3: CASSLRDPGLAGAGANVLTF

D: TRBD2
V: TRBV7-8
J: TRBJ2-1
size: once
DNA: TGTGCCAGCAGCCCTAGGACTAGCGGGAGCTTGAATGAGCAGTTCTTC
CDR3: CASSPRTSGSLNEQFF

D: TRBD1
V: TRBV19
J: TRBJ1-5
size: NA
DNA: TGTGCCAGTAGTGCCCAGGGGGATCAGCCCCAGCATTTT
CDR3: CASSAQGDQPQHF

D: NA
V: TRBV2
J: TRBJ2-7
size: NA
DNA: TGTGCCAGCAGTGAACAGGGCCGTTACTCCTACGAGCAGTACTTC
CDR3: CASSEQGRYSYEQYF

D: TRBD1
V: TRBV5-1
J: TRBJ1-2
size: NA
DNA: TGCGCCAGCAGCTTGGCCCTGGACAGGACCAACTATGGCTACACCTTC
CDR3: CASSLALDRTNYGYTF

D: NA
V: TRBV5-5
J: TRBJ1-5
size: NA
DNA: TGTGCCAGCAGCTTGTGGCAGGATAGCAATCAGCCCCAGCATTTT
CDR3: CASSLWQDSNQPQHF

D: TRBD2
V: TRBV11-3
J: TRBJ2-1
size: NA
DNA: TGTGCCAGCAGCCGGGGGACTAGCACCTACAATGAGCAGTTCTTC
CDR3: CASSRGTSTYNEQFF

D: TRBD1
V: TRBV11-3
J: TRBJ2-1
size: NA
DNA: TGTGCCAGCAGCTCTCAGGGGGACAGGGTGAATGAGCAGTTCTTC
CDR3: CASSSQGDRVNEQFF

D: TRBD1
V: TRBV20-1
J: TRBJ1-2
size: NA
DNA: TGCAGTGCTGGGGACAGGGATGGCTACACCTTC
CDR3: CSAGDRDGYTF

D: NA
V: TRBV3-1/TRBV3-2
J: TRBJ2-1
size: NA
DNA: TGTGCCAGCAGCCCGACTAGTTTGCATGAGCAGTTCTTC
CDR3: CASSPTSLHEQFF

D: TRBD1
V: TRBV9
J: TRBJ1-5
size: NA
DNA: TGTGCCAGCAGCGTAGAAGGGACAGGCAATCAGCCCCAGCATTTT
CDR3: CASSVEGTGNQPQHF

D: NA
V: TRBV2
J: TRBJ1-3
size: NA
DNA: TGTGCCAGCAGTGAACTCGGGTACACCATATATTTT
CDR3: CASSELGYTIYF

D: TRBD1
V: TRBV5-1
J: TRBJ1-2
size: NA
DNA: TGCGCCAGCAGCCGACAGGGGGCAGGTGATGGCTACACCTTC
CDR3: CASSRQGAGDGYTF

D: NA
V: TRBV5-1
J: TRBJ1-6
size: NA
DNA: TGCGCCAGCAGATCTGGACGGGAATATAATTCACCCCTCCACTTT
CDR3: CASRSGREYNSPLHF

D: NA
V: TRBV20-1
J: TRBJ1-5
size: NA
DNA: TGCAGTGCTAGTCCGGGGGGACAGCCCCAGCATTTT
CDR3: CSASPGGQPQHF

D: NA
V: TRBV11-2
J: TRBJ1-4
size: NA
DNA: TGTGCCAGCACCTGGTCATGGGGAGGGCGAGAAAAACTGTTTTTT
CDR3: CASTWSWGGREKLFF

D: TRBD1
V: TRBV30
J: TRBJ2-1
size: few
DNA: TGTGCCTGGAAGGGACAGGGAGTTGAGCAGTTCTTC
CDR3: CAWKGQGVEQFF

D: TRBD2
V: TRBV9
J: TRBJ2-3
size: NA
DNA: TGTGCCAGCAGCGCGCCCTCCGGGACTAGCGCAGATACGCAGTATTTT
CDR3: CASSAPSGTSADTQYF

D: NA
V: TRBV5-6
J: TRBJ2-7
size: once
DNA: TGTGCCAGCAGCCATTGGGCTACCTACGAGCAGTACTTC
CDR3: CASSHWATYEQYF

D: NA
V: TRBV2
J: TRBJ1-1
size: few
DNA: TGTGCCAGCAGTGTCGCTCAGGGATATACTGAAGCTTTCTTT
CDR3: CASSVAQGYTEAFF

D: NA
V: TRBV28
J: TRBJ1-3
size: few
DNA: TGTGCCAGCACCTTGGGGGGGGGAAACTCTGGAAACACCATATATTTT
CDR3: CASTLGGGNSGNTIYF

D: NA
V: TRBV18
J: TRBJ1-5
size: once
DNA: TGTGCCAGCTCTCCGGACAAAGGGGTTAGCAATCAGCCCCAGCATTTT
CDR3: CASSPDKGVSNQPQHF

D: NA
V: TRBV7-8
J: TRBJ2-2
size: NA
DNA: TGTGCCAGCAGCCCGGCGCAGAGAAACAGGGACACCGGGGAGCTGTTTTTT
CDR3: CASSPAQRNRDTGELFF

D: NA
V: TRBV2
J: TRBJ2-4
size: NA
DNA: TGTGCCAGCAGTGAAGGTCGATACGGCATTCAGTACTTC
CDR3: CASSEGRYGIQYF

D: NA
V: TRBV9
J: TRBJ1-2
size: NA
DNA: TGTGCCAGCGCCCTGGGGGGTCTTGATGGCTACACCTTC
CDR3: CASALGGLDGYTF

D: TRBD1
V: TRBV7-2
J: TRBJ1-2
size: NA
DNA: TGTGCCAGCAGCTTACTCACAGGGGCTGGCTACACCTTC
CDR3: CASSLLTGAGYTF

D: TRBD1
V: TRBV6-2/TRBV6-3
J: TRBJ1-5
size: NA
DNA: TGTGCCAGCAGTTGGAGGGGGCTGAGCAATCAGCCCCAGCATTTT
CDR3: CASSWRGLSNQPQHF

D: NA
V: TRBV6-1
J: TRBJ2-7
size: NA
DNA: TGTGCCAGCAGTGAAACAGGGAGCTACGAGCAGTACTTC
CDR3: CASSETGSYEQYF

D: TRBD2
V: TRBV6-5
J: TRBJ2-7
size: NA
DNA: TGTGCCAGCGTTAAGGCGGGAGGACCATACAAGCAGTACTTC
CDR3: CASVKAGGPYKQYF

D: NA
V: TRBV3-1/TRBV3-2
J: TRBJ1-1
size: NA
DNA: TGTGCCAGCAGCACCTCGTGGGGGCTGTACACTGAAGCTTTCTTT
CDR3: CASSTSWGLYTEAFF

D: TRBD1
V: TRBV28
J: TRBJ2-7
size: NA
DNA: TGTGCCAGCAGTCCATTGACAGGGGGCCACGAGCAGTACTTC
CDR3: CASSPLTGGHEQYF

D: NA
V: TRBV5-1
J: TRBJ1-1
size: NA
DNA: TGCGCCAGCAGCTACGACAGGTACGAAGCTTTCTTT
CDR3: CASSYDRYEAFF

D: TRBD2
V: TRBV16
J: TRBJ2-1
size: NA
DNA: TGTGCCAGCAGCCTAGGGACTAGCGGGAGTGCCCATGAGCAGTTCTTC
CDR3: CASSLGTSGSAHEQFF

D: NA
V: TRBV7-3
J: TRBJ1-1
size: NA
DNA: TGTGCCAGCAGCTCGTCCGGGACAACTGAAGCTTTCTTT
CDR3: CASSSSGTTEAFF

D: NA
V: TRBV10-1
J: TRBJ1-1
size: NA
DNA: TGCGCCAGCAGTGAGTCTCCAGGCAACACTGAAGCTTTCTTT
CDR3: CASSESPGNTEAFF

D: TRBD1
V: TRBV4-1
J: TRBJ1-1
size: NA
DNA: TGCGCCAGCAGCCCTCGGACAGGTCATTACACTGAAGCTTTCTTT
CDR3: CASSPRTGHYTEAFF

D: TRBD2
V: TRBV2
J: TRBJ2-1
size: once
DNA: TGTGCCAGCAACCCTAGCGGGGCCCCTAGGAATGAGCAGTTCTTC
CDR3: CASNPSGAPRNEQFF

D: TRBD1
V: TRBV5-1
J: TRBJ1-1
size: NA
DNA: TGCGCCAGCAGCGAAGGACAGGGGGCCACTGAAGCTTTCTTT
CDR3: CASSEGQGATEAFF

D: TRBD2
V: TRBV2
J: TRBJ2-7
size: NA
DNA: TGTGCCAGCAGTTCCGGGACTAGCGGGCGGGGAGGGTCCTACGAGCAGTACTTC
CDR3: CASSSGTSGRGGSYEQYF

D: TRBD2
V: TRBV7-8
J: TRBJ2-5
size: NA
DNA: TGTGCCAGCAGCCGTAGCGGGATGGGGACCCAGTACTTC
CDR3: CASSRSGMGTQYF

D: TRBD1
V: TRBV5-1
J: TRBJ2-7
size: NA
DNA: TGCGCCAGCAGCCCAGGGACAGTGCACGAGCAGTACTTC
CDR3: CASSPGTVHEQYF

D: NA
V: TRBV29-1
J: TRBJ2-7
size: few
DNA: TGCAGCGTTGAAAGACAAAACGAGCAGTACTTC
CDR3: CSVERQNEQYF

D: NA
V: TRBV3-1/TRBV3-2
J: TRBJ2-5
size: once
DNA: TGTGCCAGCAGCCAAATGGGGCGCGGGACCCAGTACTTC
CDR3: CASSQMGRGTQYF